The 8 T cell receptor beta chains below all came from one sample that was sequenced in a study of OX40 agonist ivuxolimab in advanced cancers. Generated by immunoSEQ multiplex PCR, the TCRdb table keeps only in-frame clones and is missing some. The table has some 58,000 clones, roughly 86% seen once. The sequenced sample was CD4+ or CD8+ T cells sorted from blood, obtained in a trial of the OX40 agonist ivuxolimab. These receptors all stem from an adult with an advanced solid tumor such as melanoma, head and neck, liver or kidney cancer.

CDR3 coding DNA: TGCGCCAGCAGCCGGGGCATCCAGGGGTCTAGCACAGATACGCAGTATTTT. It encodes CASSRGIQGSSTDTQYF. The J gene is TRBJ2-3, the V gene TRBV4-1, with D possibly TRBD1 on 6 matching bases. This CDR3 spans 17 amino acids. Germline assignment: CDR1 MGHRA and CDR2 YSYEKL. V lost 4 bases, J lost 0 bases, and 17 bases lay in between.

The chain combines TRBV13 with TRBJ2-7, with D possibly being TRBD1 (6 bases). Trimming removed 1 base at V and 1 base at J, with 20 bases between. CDR3 size: 18 residues. Germline CDR1 and CDR2: PRHDT and FYEKMQ (reference sequence). CDR3 sequence reads: CASSLVGFRGGASYEQYF. CDR3 coding DNA: TGTGCCAGCAGCTTAGTCGGGTTTCGTGGGGGCGCATCCTACGAGCAGTACTTC.

Only a few counts were recorded for this clone. The chain is built from TRBV20-1 and TRBJ2-7, with D perhaps TRBD2 (6 bases). The CDR3 consists of 11 residues. With 5 bases removed from V and 6 bases from J, the gap between germline ends came to 11 bases. Germline CDR1 DFQATT, CDR2 SNEGSKA (reference sequence). CDR3 nucleotides: TGCAGTGCTGGGGGGACGGTCGAGCAGTACTTC. Its translation is CSAGGTVEQYF.

The chain recombines TRBV7-9 with TRBJ2-3; D might be TRBD2 (5 bases). Trimming removed 2 bases at V and 0 bases at J, with 15 bases between. Germline V gives CDR1 SEHNR, CDR2 FQNEAQ (reference sequence). This CDR3 has 17 residues. CDR3 sequence reads: CASSLRGRPFSTDTQYF. The DNA for the CDR3 is TGTGCCAGCAGCTTAAGAGGGAGACCTTTTAGCACAGATACGCAGTATTTT.

The chain carries TRBV18 and TRBJ1-5; tentative D call: TRBD1 (5 bases). Germline V gene sequence: CDR1 KGHSH, CDR2 LQKENI. The V end lost 6 bases, the J end lost 3 bases, and 12 bases lay between the germline ends. The CDR3 covers 14 residues. CDR3 DNA sequence: TGTGCCAGCTCCCCGGGGGGTTTCAATCAGCCCCAGCATTTT. Residues: CASSPGGFNQPQHF. The complete variable domain, with remaining parts taken from reference TRBV18 and TRBJ1-5, reads NAGVMQNPRHLVRRRGQEARLRCSPMKGHSHVYWYRQLPEEGLKFMVYLQKENIIDESGMPKERFSAEFPKEGPSILRIQQVVRGDSAAYFCASSPGGFNQPQHFGDGTRLSIL.

J is TRBJ2-5 and V is TRBV5-6, with TRBD2 matching 10 bases. The CDR3 sequence is 18 residues long. Per germline, CDR1 SGHDT and CDR2 YYEEEE. Trimming at V came to 0 bases and at J to 5 bases, leaving 13 bases not matched to a gene. The CDR3 DNA reads TGTGCCAGCAGCTTGGCGGGTTTAAGCGGGAGGGCCGGTGAGACCCAGTACTTC. Amino acids: CASSLAGLSGRAGETQYF. Full variable domain (remainder filled in from reference TRBV5-6 and TRBJ2-5): DAGVTQSPTHLIKTRGQQVTLRCSPKSGHDTVSWYQQALGQGPQFIFQYYEEEERQRGNFPDRFSGHQFPNYSSELNVNALLLGDSALYLCASSLAGLSGRAGETQYFGPGTRLLVL.

The chain recombines TRBV28 with TRBJ1-2; weak D call: TRBD1 (5 bases). The CDR3 consists of 13 residues. Germline V CDR1 and CDR2: MDHEN, SYDVKM. V lost 7 bases to trimming and J lost 7 bases, with 16 bases between them. The CDR3 protein is CASTRRLRGGYTF. CDR3 bases: TGTGCCAGCACCCGGCGCTTAAGGGGTGGCTACACCTTC.

The chain combines TRBV19 with TRBJ1-1, with unresolved D. Trimming removed 5 bases from V and 1 base from J, with 5 bases in between. This CDR3 region has 12 residues. The germline gives CDR1 LNHDA, CDR2 SQIVND (reference sequence). CDR3 DNA sequence: TGTGCCAGTAGTGGCCAGAACACTGAAGCTTTCTTT. Residues: CASSGQNTEAFF.